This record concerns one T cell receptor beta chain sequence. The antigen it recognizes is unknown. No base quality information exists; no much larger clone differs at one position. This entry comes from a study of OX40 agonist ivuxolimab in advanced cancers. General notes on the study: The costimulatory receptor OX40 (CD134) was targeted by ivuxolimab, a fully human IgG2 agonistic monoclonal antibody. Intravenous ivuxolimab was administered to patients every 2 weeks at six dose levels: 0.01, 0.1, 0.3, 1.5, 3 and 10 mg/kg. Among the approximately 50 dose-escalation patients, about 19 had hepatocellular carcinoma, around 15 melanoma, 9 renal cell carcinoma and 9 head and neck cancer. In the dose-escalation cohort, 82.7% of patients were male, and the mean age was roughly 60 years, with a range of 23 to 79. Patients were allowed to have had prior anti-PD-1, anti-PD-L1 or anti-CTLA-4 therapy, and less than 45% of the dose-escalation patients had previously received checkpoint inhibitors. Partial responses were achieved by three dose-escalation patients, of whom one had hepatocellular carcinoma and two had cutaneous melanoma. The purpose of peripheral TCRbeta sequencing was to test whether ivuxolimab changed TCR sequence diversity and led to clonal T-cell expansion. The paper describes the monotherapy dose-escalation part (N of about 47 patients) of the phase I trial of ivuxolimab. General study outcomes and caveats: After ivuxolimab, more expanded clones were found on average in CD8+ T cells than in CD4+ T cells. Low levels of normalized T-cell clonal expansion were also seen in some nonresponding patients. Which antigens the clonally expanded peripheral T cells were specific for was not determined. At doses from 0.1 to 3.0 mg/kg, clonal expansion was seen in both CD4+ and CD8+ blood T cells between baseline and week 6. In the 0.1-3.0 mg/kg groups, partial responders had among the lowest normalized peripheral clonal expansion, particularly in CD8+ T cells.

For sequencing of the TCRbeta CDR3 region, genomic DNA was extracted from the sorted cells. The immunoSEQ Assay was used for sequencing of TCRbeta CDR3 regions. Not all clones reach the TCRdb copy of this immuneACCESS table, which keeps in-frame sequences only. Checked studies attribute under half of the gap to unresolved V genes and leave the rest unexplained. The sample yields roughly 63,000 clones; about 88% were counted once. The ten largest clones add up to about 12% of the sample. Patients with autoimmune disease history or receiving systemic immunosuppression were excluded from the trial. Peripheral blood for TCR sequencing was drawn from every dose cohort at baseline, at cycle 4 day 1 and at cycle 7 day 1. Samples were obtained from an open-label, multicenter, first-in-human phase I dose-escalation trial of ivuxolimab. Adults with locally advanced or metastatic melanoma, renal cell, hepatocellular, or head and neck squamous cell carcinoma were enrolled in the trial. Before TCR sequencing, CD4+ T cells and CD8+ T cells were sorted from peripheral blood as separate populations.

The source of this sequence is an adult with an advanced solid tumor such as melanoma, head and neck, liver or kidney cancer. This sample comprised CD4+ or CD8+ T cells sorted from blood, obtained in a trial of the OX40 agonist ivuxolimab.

Read as DNA, the sequence is TGTGCCAGCAGCTTACCTTCAGGCCTGAACACTGAAGCTTTCTTT. Its protein is CASSLPSGLNTEAFF. In this chain, TRBV5-8 is recombined with TRBJ1-1, with the D gene uncertain. The CDR3, cysteine through phenylalanine, is 15 amino acids long. The retained sequence is limited to the CDR3, 45 bases, with the frame set at the first base. V lost 2 bases and J lost 0 bases; the stretch between them is 11 bases long. Based on the germline V gene, the CDR1 and CDR2 sequences are SGHTS and YDEGEE.